This note documents a single TCR beta chain sequence. The antigen is unknown. The primer mix had 60 Vbeta and 13 Jbeta primers. Sequenced by immunoSEQ multiplex PCR; TCRdb stores in-frame clones only, minus some. The sample holds fewer than 120,000 clones, around 87% seen once. Among the donors, all were healthy bone marrow donors. Trimming took 1 base from V and 11 from J, leaving 14 bases between them. CDR3 size: 13 residues. Germline assignment: CDR1 MDHEN and CDR2 SYDVKM. This record belongs to a study of cytomegalovirus exposure and HLA in healthy donors. Study background: About 80 million unique TCR sequences came from HLA-typed donors in an early release. Points from the study as a whole: There were 150 to 200 TCR beta chains listed as cytomegalovirus-associated. Confirmation in vitro established that three CMV-associated chains were specific for CMV antigens.

Sequencing was carried out using PBMCs. The chain joins TRBV28 to TRBJ1-1, with D maybe TRBD1 (6 bases). This clonotype was obtained from a man aged 40-55 years in good health and CMV-seronegative. This CDR3 is CASSLFGGLGAFF. In DNA, the CDR3 is TGTGCCAGCAGTTTATTCGGGGGGCTCGGGGCTTTCTTT.